This T cell receptor beta chain was identified in a study of T cell responses to AZD1222 COVID-19 vaccine. Germline CDR1 is MGHRA and CDR2 is YSYEKL. V gave up 0 bases and J gave up 9 bases, with 12 bases separating them. This CDR3 comprises 14 residues. Measured with immunoSEQ multiplex PCR; TCRdb has only the in-frame clones, and not every one. The sample lists fewer than 65,000 clones, approximately 82% occurring once. There are a few counts of this clone. This TCR was sampled from an adult in good health. The chain couples TRBV4-1 to TRBJ1-5; tentative D call: TRBD1 (5 bases). This specimen was peripheral blood, taken on day 0 of AZD1222 vaccination. In DNA, the CDR3 is TGCGCCAGCAGCCAAGAAGTCCGGGGCAGGCCCCAGCATTTT. Protein: CASSQEVRGRPQHF.